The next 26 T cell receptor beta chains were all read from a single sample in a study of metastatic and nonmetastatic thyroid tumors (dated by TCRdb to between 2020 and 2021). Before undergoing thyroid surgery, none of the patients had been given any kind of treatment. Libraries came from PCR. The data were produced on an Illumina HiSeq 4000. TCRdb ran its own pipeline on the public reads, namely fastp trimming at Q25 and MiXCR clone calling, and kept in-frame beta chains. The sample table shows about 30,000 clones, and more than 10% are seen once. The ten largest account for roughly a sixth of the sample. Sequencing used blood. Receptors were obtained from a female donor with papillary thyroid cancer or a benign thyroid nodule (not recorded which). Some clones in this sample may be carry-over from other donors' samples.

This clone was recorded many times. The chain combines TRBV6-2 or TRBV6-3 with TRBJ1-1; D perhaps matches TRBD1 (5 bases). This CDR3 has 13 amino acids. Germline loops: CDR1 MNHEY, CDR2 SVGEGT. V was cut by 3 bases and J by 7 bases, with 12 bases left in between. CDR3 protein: CASSYVGEVEAFF. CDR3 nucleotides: TGTGCCAGCAGTTATGTGGGGGAGGTTGAAGCTTTCTTT.

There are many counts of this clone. DNA of the CDR3: TGTGCCTGGAGTGCGACCGGAAACACCATATATTTT. Translated: CAWSATGNTIYF. V gene TRBV30 combines with J gene TRBJ1-3; D unresolved. Germline CDR1 reads GTSNPN; CDR2 reads SVGIG (reference sequence). This CDR3 comprises 12 residues. Trimming took 1 base from V and 4 from J, leaving 5 bases between them.

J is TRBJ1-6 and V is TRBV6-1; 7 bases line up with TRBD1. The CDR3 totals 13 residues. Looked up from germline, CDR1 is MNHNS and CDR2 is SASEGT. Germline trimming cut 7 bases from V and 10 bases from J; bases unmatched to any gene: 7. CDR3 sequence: CASTDRESSPLHF. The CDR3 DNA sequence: TGTGCCAGCACCGACAGGGAGAGCTCACCCCTCCACTTT.

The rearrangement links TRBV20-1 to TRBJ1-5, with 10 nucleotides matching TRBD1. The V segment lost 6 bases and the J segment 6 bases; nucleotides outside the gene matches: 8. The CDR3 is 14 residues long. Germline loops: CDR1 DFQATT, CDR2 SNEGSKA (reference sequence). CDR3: CSARQGAVGQPQHF. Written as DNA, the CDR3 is TGCAGTGCCCGACAGGGGGCGGTCGGTCAGCCCCAGCATTTT.

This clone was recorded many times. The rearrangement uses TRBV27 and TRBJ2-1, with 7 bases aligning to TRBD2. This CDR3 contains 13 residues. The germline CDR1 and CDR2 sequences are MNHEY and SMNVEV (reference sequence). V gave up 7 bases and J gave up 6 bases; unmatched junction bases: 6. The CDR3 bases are TGTGCCAGCAACCCGACTAGCTTCAATGAGCAGTTCTTC. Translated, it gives CASNPTSFNEQFF.

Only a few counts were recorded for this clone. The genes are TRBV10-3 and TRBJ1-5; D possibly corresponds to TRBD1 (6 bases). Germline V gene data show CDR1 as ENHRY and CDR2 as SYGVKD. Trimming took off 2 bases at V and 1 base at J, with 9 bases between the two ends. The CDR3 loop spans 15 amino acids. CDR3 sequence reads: CAISEPGVSNQPQHF. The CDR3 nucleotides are TGTGCCATCAGTGAGCCAGGGGTGAGCAATCAGCCCCAGCATTTT.

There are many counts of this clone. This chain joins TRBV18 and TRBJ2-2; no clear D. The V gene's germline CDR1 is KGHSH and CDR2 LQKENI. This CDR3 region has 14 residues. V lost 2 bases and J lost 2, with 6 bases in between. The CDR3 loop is CASSPYSNTGELFF. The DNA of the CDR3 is TGTGCCAGCTCACCATACAGCAACACCGGGGAGCTGTTTTTT.

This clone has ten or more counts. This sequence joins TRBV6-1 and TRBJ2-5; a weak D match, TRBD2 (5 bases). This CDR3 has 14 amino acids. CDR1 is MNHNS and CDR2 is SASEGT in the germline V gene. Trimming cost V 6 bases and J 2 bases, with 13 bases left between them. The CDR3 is CASSHRRVQETQYF. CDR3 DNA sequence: TGTGCCAGCAGCCATAGGCGGGTTCAAGAGACCCAGTACTTC.

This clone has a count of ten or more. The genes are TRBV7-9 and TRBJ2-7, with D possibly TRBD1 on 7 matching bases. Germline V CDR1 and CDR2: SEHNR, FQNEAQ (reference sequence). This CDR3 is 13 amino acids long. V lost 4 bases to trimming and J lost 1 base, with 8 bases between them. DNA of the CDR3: TGTGCCAGCAGCTCAGGGGGGTCCTACGAGCAGTACTTC. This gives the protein CASSSGGSYEQYF. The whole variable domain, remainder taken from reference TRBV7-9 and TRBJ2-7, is DTGVSQNPRHKITKRGQNVTFRCDPISEHNRLYWYRQTLGQGPEFLTYFQNEAQLEKSRLLSDRFSAERPKGSFSTLEIQRTEQGDSAMYLCASSSGGSYEQYFGPGTRLTVT.

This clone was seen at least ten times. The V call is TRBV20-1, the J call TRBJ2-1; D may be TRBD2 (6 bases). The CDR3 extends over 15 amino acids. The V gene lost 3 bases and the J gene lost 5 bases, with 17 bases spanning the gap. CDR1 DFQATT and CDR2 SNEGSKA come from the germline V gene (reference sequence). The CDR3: CSARGGTDINNEQFF. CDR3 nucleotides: TGCAGTGCTAGGGGGGGAACGGATATTAACAATGAGCAGTTCTTC.

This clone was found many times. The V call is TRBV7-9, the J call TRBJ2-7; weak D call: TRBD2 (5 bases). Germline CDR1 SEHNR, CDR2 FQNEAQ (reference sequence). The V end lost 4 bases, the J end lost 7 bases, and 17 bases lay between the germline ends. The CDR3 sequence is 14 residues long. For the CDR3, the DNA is TGTGCCAGCAGCTCGAATTCGGCGGGTTGGGAGCAGTACTTC. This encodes CASSSNSAGWEQYF.

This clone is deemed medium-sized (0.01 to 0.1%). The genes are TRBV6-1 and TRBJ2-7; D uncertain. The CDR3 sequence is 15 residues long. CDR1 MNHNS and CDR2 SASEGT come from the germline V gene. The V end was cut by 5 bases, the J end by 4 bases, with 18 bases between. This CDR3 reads CASSYDPQTVYEQYF. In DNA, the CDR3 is TGTGCCAGCAGTTATGACCCTCAGACTGTATACGAGCAGTACTTC.

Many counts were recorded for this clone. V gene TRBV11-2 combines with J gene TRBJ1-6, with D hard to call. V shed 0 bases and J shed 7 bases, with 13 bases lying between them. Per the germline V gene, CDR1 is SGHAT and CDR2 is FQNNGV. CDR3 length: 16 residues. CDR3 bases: TGTGCCAGCAGCTTAGAGGTGGCATCGTGGAATTCACCCCTCCACTTT. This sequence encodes CASSLEVASWNSPLHF.

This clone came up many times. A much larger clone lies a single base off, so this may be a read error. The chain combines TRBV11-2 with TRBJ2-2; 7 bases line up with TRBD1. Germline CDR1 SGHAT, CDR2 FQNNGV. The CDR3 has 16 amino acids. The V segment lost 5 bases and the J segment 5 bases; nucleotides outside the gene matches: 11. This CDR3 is CASSQDRVQHTGELFF. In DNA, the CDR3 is TGTGCCAGCAGCCAAGACAGGGTGCAGCATACCGGGGAGCTGTTTTTT.

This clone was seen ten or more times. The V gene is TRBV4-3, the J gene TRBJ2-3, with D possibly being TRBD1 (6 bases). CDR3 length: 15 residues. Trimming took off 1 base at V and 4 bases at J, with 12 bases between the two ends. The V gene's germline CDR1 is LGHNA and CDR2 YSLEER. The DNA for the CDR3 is TGCGCCAGCAGCCAAGGGGGAGACAGGTCAGATACGCAGTATTTT. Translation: CASSQGGDRSDTQYF.

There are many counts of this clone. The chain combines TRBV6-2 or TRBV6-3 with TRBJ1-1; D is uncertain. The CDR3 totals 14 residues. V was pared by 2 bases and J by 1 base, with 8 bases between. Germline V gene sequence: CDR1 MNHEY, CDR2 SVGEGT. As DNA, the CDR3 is TGTGCCAGCAGTTACGGCGGAGCGAACACTGAAGCTTTCTTT. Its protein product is CASSYGGANTEAFF.

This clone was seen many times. CDR3 in amino acids: CAWSETVNYGYTF. CDR3 sequence (DNA): TGTGCCTGGAGCGAGACAGTAAACTATGGCTACACCTTC. J is TRBJ1-2 and V is TRBV30, with TRBD1 as a possible D gene (5 bases). CDR3 length: 13 amino acids. Trimming took off 3 bases at V and 2 bases at J, with 10 bases between the two ends. CDR1 and CDR2 (germline): GTSNPN, SVGIG (reference sequence).

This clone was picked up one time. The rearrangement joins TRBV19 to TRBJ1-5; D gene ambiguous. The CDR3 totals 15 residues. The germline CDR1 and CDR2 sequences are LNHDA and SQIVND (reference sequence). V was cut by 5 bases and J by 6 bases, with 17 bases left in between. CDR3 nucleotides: TGTGCCAGTAGTTTCGACTGGGGTCTAAGTCAGCCCCAGCATTTT. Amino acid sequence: CASSFDWGLSQPQHF.

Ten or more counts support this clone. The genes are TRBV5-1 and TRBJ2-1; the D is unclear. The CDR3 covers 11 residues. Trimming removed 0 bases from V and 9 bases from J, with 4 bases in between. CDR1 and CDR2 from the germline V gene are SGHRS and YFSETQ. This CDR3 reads CASSLGSEQFF. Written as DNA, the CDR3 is TGCGCCAGCAGCTTGGGCTCTGAGCAGTTCTTC. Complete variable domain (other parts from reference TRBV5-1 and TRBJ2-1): KAGVTQTPRYLIKTRGQQVTLSCSPISGHRSVSWYQQTPGQGLQFLFEYFSETQRNKGNFPGRFSGRQFSNSRSEMNVSTLELGDSALYLCASSLGSEQFFGPGTRLTVL.

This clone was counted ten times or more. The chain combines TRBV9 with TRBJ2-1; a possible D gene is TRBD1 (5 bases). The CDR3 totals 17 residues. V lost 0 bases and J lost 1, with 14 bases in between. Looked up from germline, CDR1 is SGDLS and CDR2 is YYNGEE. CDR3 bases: TGTGCCAGCAGCGTAGCCAGCGCGAAGGGGTCCTACAATGAGCAGTTCTTC. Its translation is CASSVASAKGSYNEQFF.

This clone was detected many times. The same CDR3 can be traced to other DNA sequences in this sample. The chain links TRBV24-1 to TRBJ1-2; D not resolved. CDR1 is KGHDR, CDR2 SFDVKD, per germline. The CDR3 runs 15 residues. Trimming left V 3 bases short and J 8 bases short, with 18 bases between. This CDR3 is CATSDRDPFSHGYTF. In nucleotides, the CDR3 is TGTGCCACCAGTGATCGGGATCCATTTTCCCACGGCTACACCTTC.

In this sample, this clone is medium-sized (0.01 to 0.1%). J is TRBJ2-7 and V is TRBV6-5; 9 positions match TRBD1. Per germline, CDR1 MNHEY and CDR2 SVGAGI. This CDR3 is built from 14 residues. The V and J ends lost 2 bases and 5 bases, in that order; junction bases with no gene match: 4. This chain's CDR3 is CASSYGTGFNEQYF. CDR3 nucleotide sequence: TGTGCCAGCAGTTACGGGACAGGGTTTAACGAGCAGTACTTC.

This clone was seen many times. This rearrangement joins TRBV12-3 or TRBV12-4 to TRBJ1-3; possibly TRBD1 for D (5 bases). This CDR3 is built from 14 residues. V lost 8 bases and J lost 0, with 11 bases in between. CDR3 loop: CASGRQGSGNTIYF. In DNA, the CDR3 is TGTGCCAGCGGTAGGCAGGGCTCTGGAAACACCATATATTTT.

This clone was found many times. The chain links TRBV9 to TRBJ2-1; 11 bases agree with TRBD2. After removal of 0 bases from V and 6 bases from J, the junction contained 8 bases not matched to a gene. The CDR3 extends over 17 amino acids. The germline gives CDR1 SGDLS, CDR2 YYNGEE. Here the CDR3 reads CASSVGAVAGGLNEQFF. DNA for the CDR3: TGTGCCAGCAGCGTAGGGGCGGTAGCGGGAGGGCTCAATGAGCAGTTCTTC.

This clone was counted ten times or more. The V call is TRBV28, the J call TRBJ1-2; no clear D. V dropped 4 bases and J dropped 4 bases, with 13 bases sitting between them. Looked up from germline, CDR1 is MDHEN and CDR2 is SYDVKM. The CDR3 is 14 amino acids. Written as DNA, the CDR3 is TGTGCCAGCAGTTCTTCCCTACCCGGCTATGGCTACACCTTC. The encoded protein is CASSSSLPGYGYTF.

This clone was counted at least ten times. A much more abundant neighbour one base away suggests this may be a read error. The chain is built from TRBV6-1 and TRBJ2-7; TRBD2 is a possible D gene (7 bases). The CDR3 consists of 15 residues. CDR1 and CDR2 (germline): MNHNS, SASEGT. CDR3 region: CASSEAGGGSYGQYF. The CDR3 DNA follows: TGTGCCAGCAGTGAAGCGGGAGGGGGGAGCTACGGGCAGTACTTC.